The clone carrying this T cell receptor (beta chain) turned up a few times. Its specificity is unknown. CDR3 length: 13 residues. V dropped 6 bases and J dropped 3 bases, with 9 bases sitting between them. CDR1 and CDR2 (germline): MNHEY, SVGEGT. The data were taken from a study of identical twins. General observations from the study: Among out-of-frame alpha sequences shared by twins, low generation probability occurred in excess. Monozygotic twin pairs showed more out-of-frame TCR alpha sharing than models estimated.

TCRdb passed the 5' RACE reads through MiXCR, listing each CDR3 protein once. The sample consists of more than 200,000 distinct CDR3 sequences, more than 13% of them appearing once. This TCR was recovered from a woman aged 18 to 35 in good health. The specimen was memory (CD45RO+) T cells sorted from blood. The chain couples TRBV6-2 or TRBV6-3 to TRBJ1-5; no clear D gene. Here the CDR3 reads CASRPRNNQPQHF. The CDR3 DNA follows: TGTGCCAGCAGACCCAGAAACAATCAGCCCCAGCATTTT.